This TCR beta chain was sequenced for a study of blood T cells in healthy people across ages. A second PCR of about 6 to 11 cycles used a sample-barcoded 5' primer and a J-beta primer mix. Sequencing yielded, for each sample, at least 3 million paired-end reads carrying CDR3. TCRdb re-derived calls from the 5' RACE reads in MiXCR, one entry per CDR3 protein. The repertoire holds more than 600,000 distinct CDR3 sequences, with roughly 25% as singletons. The CDR3 is made up of 13 amino acids. Trimming took off 4 bases at V and 5 bases at J, with 12 bases between the two ends. Germline assignment: CDR1 DFQATT and CDR2 SNEGSKA (reference sequence). This same sample was also taken into another study, of T cells of mothers and their children. This second study notes: Healthy Caucasian mothers, a few in number, and their six children were the donors. Using the M1S primer, the second PCR added sample barcodes along with 2-4 random nucleotides. Mothers and children who were related shared slightly more overlap than unrelated pairs, but not significantly more.

Material: blood. The TCR comes from a boy aged 5-17 years in good health. The rearrangement joins TRBV20-1 to TRBJ1-5, with D tentatively TRBD1 (6 bases). The CDR3 spells CSANREEDQPQHF. Here the CDR3 DNA reads TGCAGTGCTAACAGGGAGGAGGATCAGCCCCAGCATTTT.